Listed here are 13 T cell receptor beta chains from one sample, sequenced in a study of cytomegalovirus exposure and HLA in healthy donors. 60 Vbeta and 13 Jbeta primers were used in PCR. Assay: immunoSEQ multiplex PCR; the TCRdb copy retains only in-frame clones and omits some. The sample carries 100,000 to 150,000 clones, 80% recorded once. Material for sequencing was PBMCs. The receptors originated from a woman aged 40 to 50 in good health and CMV-seronegative.

This clone occurred once. The V gene is TRBV15, the J gene TRBJ1-1; D gene ambiguous. Trimming took off 0 bases at V and 8 bases at J, with 10 bases between the two ends. Germline-derived CDR1 and CDR2 are LNHNV and YYDKDF (reference sequence). This CDR3 spans 13 amino acids. The DNA for the CDR3 is TGTGCCACCAGCAGAGATAGCGGGGTAGAAGCTTTCTTT. It encodes CATSRDSGVEAFF.

V is TRBV4-3 and J is TRBJ2-7; the D gene is possibly TRBD1 (6 bases). Per germline, CDR1 LGHNA and CDR2 YSLEER. CDR3 length: 15 residues. Trimming took off 3 bases at V and 6 bases at J, with 18 bases between the two ends. The chain's CDR3 is CASSQNRDTLAEQYF. The CDR3 DNA is TGCGCCAGCAGCCAGAACCGGGACACCCTCGCCGAGCAGTACTTC.

The chain couples TRBV5-4 to TRBJ2-7; D might be TRBD2 (5 bases). The germline V gene encodes CDR1 SGHNT and CDR2 YYREEE (reference sequence). The ends were cut back, 0 bases at V and 0 bases at J, with 7 bases in the middle. CDR3 size: 14 residues. CDR3 loop: CASSLERSSYEQYF. As DNA, the CDR3 is TGTGCCAGCAGCTTGGAGCGGAGCTCCTACGAGCAGTACTTC.

V gene TRBV27 combines with J gene TRBJ2-3; 9 bases are a match to TRBD1. Germline-derived CDR1 and CDR2 are MNHEY and SMNVEV (reference sequence). This CDR3 has 16 amino acids. With 4 bases clipped from V and 3 bases from J, the junction kept 8 bases outside the gene matches. As DNA, the CDR3 is TGTGCCAGCAGTTCCTCGGACAGGGGAGAGACAGATACGCAGTATTTT. Residues: CASSSSDRGETDTQYF.

This clone was seen just once. This chain connects TRBV10-3 to TRBJ1-1, with D possibly TRBD1 on 6 matching bases. Germline CDR1 reads ENHRY; CDR2 reads SYGVKD. The CDR3 is made up of 13 amino acids. V shed 4 bases and J shed 7 bases, with 13 bases lying between them. The CDR3 sequence: CAISGVQGVEAFF. Written as DNA, the CDR3 is TGTGCCATCAGTGGGGTACAGGGAGTTGAAGCTTTCTTT.

This chain connects TRBV12-5 to TRBJ2-1; D unresolved. The CDR3 covers 13 residues. V lost 1 base and J 6 bases, leaving 7 bases between the germline ends. Germline CDR1 reads LGHNT; CDR2 reads FRNRAP. The CDR3 DNA reads TGTGCTAGTGGTTTGGCTATACGCAATGAGCAGTTCTTC. This encodes CASGLAIRNEQFF.

This clone was found a few times. The J gene is TRBJ1-5, the V gene TRBV28, with a tentative D call TRBD1 (6 bases). Trimming removed 3 bases at V and 5 bases at J, with 20 bases between. CDR1 and CDR2 from the germline V gene are MDHEN and SYDVKM. The CDR3 extends over 17 amino acids. The CDR3: CASSFYPGHGPDQPQHF. CDR3 in DNA: TGTGCCAGCAGTTTTTATCCGGGACATGGACCGGATCAGCCCCAGCATTTT.

This clone has a single count. The chain recombines TRBV6-5 with TRBJ2-7, with 8 bases lining up with TRBD1. Germline V gene sequence: CDR1 MNHEY, CDR2 SVGAGI. The junction had 9 bases not matched to a gene; V was cut back by 6 bases and J by 5 bases. This CDR3 has 14 residues. CDR3: CASSSRTGSHEQYF. DNA of the CDR3: TGTGCCAGCAGCTCCCGGACAGGGAGTCACGAGCAGTACTTC.

In its sample, this clone was seen a few times. The chain combines TRBV9 with TRBJ1-4; weak D call: TRBD1 (6 bases). Germline lookup yields CDR1 SGDLS and CDR2 YYNGEE. The CDR3 extends over 16 amino acids. V shed 0 bases and J shed 3 bases, with 12 bases lying between them. CDR3 loop: CASSVEGGAANEKLFF. The DNA of the CDR3 is TGTGCCAGCAGCGTAGAGGGGGGGGCAGCTAATGAAAAACTGTTTTTT.

The chain uses TRBV6-5 and TRBJ2-1; 7 nucleotides match TRBD2. V gave up 2 bases and J gave up 5 bases; unmatched junction bases: 3. The CDR3 totals 14 residues. Germline CDR1 is MNHEY and CDR2 is SVGAGI. The CDR3 DNA follows: TGTGCCAGCAGTTACCCCGGGACTAACAATGAGCAGTTCTTC. Translated, it gives CASSYPGTNNEQFF.

This rearrangement joins TRBV29-1 to TRBJ2-5; 8 bases are shared with TRBD1. Germline V gene data show CDR1 as SQVTM and CDR2 as ANQGSEA. The V gene end was trimmed by 6 bases and the J gene end by 3 bases; junction bases not matched to a gene: 9. The CDR3 runs to 14 residues. DNA for the CDR3: TGCAGCGTCGCTTCGACAGGGGCAAAAGAGACCCAGTACTTC. This codes for CSVASTGAKETQYF. Full variable domain (rest looked up from reference TRBV29-1 and TRBJ2-5): SAVISQKPSRDICQRGTSLTIQCQVDSQVTMMFWYRQQPGQSLTLIATANQGSEATYESGFVIDKFPISRPNLTFSTLTVSNMSPEDSSIYLCSVASTGAKETQYFGPGTRLLVL.

The chain links TRBV6-5 to TRBJ2-3; 7 nucleotides match TRBD1. The CDR3 is made up of 14 amino acids. CDR1 and CDR2 from the germline V gene are MNHEY and SVGAGI. V lost 9 bases to trimming and J lost 2 bases; unmatched junction nucleotides: 8. This chain's CDR3 is CASATGPNTDTQYF. The CDR3 nucleotides are TGTGCCAGTGCGACAGGGCCTAACACAGATACGCAGTATTTT.

The rearrangement joins TRBV19 to TRBJ1-5, with 7 positions matching TRBD1. V was clipped by 10 bases and J by 1 base; unmatched bases: 13. CDR3 length: 16 amino acids. Germline assignment: CDR1 LNHDA and CDR2 SQIVND (reference sequence). The DNA of the CDR3 is TGTGCCACTGGGGACAGATCTCAAGGCAGCAATCAGCCCCAGCATTTT. Protein product: CATGDRSQGSNQPQHF.